The 21 T cell receptor beta chains given below trace back to one sample, sequenced in a study of T cells in narcolepsy. Only in-frame clones appear in the TCRdb table, and some are missing; sequencing was by immunoSEQ multiplex PCR. The sample contains about 27,000 clones, about four fifths of which appear only once. Sequences were obtained from CD45RA- memory CD4+ T cells from PBMCs. Receptor source: a human donor with narcolepsy.

The rearrangement joins TRBV10-1 to TRBJ2-5; D unclear. Germline CDR1 and CDR2: WNHNN and SYGVQD (reference sequence). This CDR3 has 13 residues. V dropped 3 bases and J dropped 2 bases, with 7 bases sitting between them. The CDR3: CASSEGGQETQYF. The CDR3 bases are TGCGCCAGCAGTGAAGGCGGACAAGAGACCCAGTACTTC.

This chain connects TRBV4-2 to TRBJ2-7, with D possibly TRBD2 on 5 matching bases. There are 15 residues in the CDR3. V was pared by 1 base and J by 4 bases, with 14 bases between. Germline V gives CDR1 LGHNA, CDR2 YNFKEQ. The CDR3 spells CASSQVDLGGYEQYF. The DNA of the CDR3 is TGTGCCAGCAGCCAAGTAGACCTCGGCGGGTACGAGCAGTACTTC.

J is TRBJ2-7 and V is TRBV19; no firm D call. Per the germline V gene, CDR1 is LNHDA and CDR2 is SQIVND (reference sequence). The CDR3 extends over 14 amino acids. The ends were cut back, 3 bases at V and 2 bases at J, with 11 bases in the middle. The CDR3 is CASSIESGPYEQYF. CDR3 nucleotides: TGTGCCAGTAGTATCGAATCCGGGCCCTACGAGCAGTACTTC.

The V and J genes are TRBV10-3 and TRBJ2-1; D is perhaps TRBD1 (6 bases). The CDR3 is made up of 15 amino acids. Germline V gene lookup returns CDR1 ENHRY and CDR2 SYGVKD. The ends were cut back, 6 bases at V and 3 bases at J, with 15 bases in the middle. CDR3 protein: CAIRSQTGSYNEQFF. The DNA of the CDR3 is TGTGCCATCAGAAGTCAGACAGGTAGCTACAATGAGCAGTTCTTC.

The CDR3 DNA reads as TGCGCCAGCAGCCTCGGGGGGACCTCGATTGTGGAGACCCAGTACTTC. The encoded protein is CASSLGGTSIVETQYF. The J gene is TRBJ2-5, the V gene TRBV5-1; TRBD2 matches 7 bases. The CDR3 loop spans 16 amino acids. V shed 4 bases, J shed 5 bases, and the junction held 14 bases outside the gene matches. The germline CDR1 and CDR2 sequences are SGHRS and YFSETQ. The whole variable domain, filled in from reference TRBV5-1 and TRBJ2-5, reads KAGVTQTPRYLIKTRGQQVTLSCSPISGHRSVSWYQQTPGQGLQFLFEYFSETQRNKGNFPGRFSGRQFSNSRSEMNVSTLELGDSALYLCASSLGGTSIVETQYFGPGTRLLVL.

The CDR3, as DNA: TGTGCCAGCAGTTTAGGGACATTCGGATATGGCTACACCTTC. Its translation: CASSLGTFGYGYTF. The J gene is TRBJ1-2, the V gene TRBV28; D might be TRBD1 (6 bases). Germline CDR1 reads MDHEN; CDR2 reads SYDVKM. V lost 2 bases to trimming and J lost 5 bases, with 12 bases between them. This CDR3 has 14 residues.

The chain employs TRBV5-5 and TRBJ2-1, with 7 bases aligning to TRBD1. The CDR3 is 15 residues long. Looked up from germline, CDR1 is SGHKS and CDR2 is YYEKEE (reference sequence). V lost 0 bases to trimming and J lost 4 bases; unmatched junction nucleotides: 4. CDR3 region: CASSLGTGVYNEQFF. The CDR3 DNA reads TGTGCCAGCAGCTTGGGGACAGGAGTTTACAATGAGCAGTTCTTC.

V gene TRBV9 combines with J gene TRBJ2-3; D perhaps matches TRBD2 (6 bases). Trimming removed 0 bases at V and 3 bases at J, with 11 bases between. Germline V gene lookup returns CDR1 SGDLS and CDR2 YYNGEE. The CDR3 spans 15 residues. CDR3 in DNA: TGTGCCAGCAGCGTAGGGGGGAGGAGGACAGATACGCAGTATTTT. Its translation: CASSVGGRRTDTQYF.

The chain employs TRBV7-2 and TRBJ1-2; 7 bases align to TRBD1. The V segment lost 5 bases and the J segment 7 bases; nucleotides outside the gene matches: 16. CDR1 SGHTA and CDR2 FQGNSA come from the germline V gene. The CDR3 extends over 16 amino acids. Here the CDR3 DNA reads TGTGCCAGCAGCCTATCCCAGGGGGAAGGACTGGGTGGCTACACCTTC. The encoded protein is CASSLSQGEGLGGYTF. The full variable domain, in which reference TRBV7-2 and TRBJ1-2 provide the parts outside the CDR3, is GAGVSQSPSNKVTEKGKDVELRCDPISGHTALYWYRQSLGQGLEFLIYFQGNSAPDKSGLPSDRFSAERTGGSVSTLTIQRTQQEDSAVYLCASSLSQGEGLGGYTFGSGTRLTVV.

This sequence joins TRBV11-1 and TRBJ1-4; D unresolved. The V gene lost 5 bases and the J gene lost 8 bases, with 12 bases spanning the gap. CDR3 size: 13 residues. The germline CDR1 and CDR2 sequences are SGHAT and FQDESV (reference sequence). CDR3 region: CASSRLGSEKLFF. The CDR3, as DNA: TGTGCCAGCAGCCGCCTCGGGAGCGAAAAACTGTTTTTT.

This clone came up once. The CDR3 loop reads CASRPSSGGSYNEQFF. The CDR3 region has the DNA TGTGCCAGCAGACCTAGTAGCGGGGGGTCCTACAATGAGCAGTTCTTC. The chain joins TRBV6-6 to TRBJ2-1; TRBD2 matches 10 bases. Per germline, CDR1 MNHNY and CDR2 SVGAGI (reference sequence). This CDR3 is 16 amino acids long. Germline trimming cut 6 bases from V and 1 base from J; bases unmatched to any gene: 6.

The chain uses TRBV27 and TRBJ2-5; D perhaps matches TRBD1 (7 bases). Looked up from germline, CDR1 is MNHEY and CDR2 is SMNVEV (reference sequence). The V gene lost 11 bases and the J gene lost 12 bases, with 13 bases spanning the gap. The CDR3 is 9 residues long. The chain's CDR3 is CAVQGGEYF. DNA of the CDR3: TGTGCCGTCCAGGGGGGAGAGTACTTC.

This clone was counted a single time. The rearrangement links TRBV6-6 to TRBJ2-7; D remains unclear. The CDR3 sequence is 15 residues long. V was trimmed by 2 bases and J by 3 bases, leaving 14 bases between them. Looked up from germline, CDR1 is MNHNY and CDR2 is SVGAGI (reference sequence). This CDR3 reads CASSYRDLLIYEQYF. The CDR3 nucleotides are TGTGCCAGCAGTTACAGAGACCTCCTTATCTACGAGCAGTACTTC.

The V gene is TRBV6-5, the J gene TRBJ1-3, with unresolved D. The ends were cut back, 5 bases at V and 0 bases at J, with 11 bases in the middle. CDR3 length: 15 amino acids. CDR1 and CDR2 from the germline V gene are MNHEY and SVGAGI. The CDR3 DNA reads TGTGCCAGCAGTCCACCCGGTCGCTCTGGAAACACCATATATTTT. This sequence encodes CASSPPGRSGNTIYF.

V gene TRBV27 combines with J gene TRBJ2-5; D is undetermined. From germline, CDR1 is MNHEY and CDR2 SMNVEV (reference sequence). The CDR3 consists of 15 residues. V dropped 1 base and J dropped 2 bases, with 11 bases sitting between them. The CDR3 loop reads CASSLWVGIQETQYF. As DNA, the CDR3 is TGTGCCAGCAGTTTATGGGTCGGAATTCAAGAGACCCAGTACTTC.

This chain connects TRBV28 to TRBJ2-4, with 12 bases matching TRBD1. Germline CDR1 and CDR2: MDHEN and SYDVKM. Germline trimming cut 6 bases from V and 9 bases from J; bases unmatched to any gene: 12. This CDR3 region has 16 residues. DNA for the CDR3: TGTGCCAGCAGGACCGGGACAGGGGGCCGGGGTCCCATTCAGTACTTC. Translating it yields CASRTGTGGRGPIQYF.

This clone was observed a few times. The V call is TRBV6-6, the J call TRBJ2-5; a possible D gene is TRBD2 (6 bases). The CDR3 consists of 13 residues. Germline V CDR1 and CDR2: MNHNY, SVGAGI (reference sequence). The V end lost 6 bases, the J end lost 5 bases, and 13 bases lay between the germline ends. The CDR3 sequence: CASRHRAGETQYF. CDR3 nucleotide sequence: TGTGCCAGCAGACACCGGGCGGGGGAGACCCAGTACTTC.

The count of this clone is one. The chain uses TRBV5-4 and TRBJ2-4; TRBD1 agrees at 7 bases. J was trimmed by 2 bases and V by 4 bases; bases with no gene match: 3. Germline loops: CDR1 SGHNT, CDR2 YYREEE (reference sequence). This CDR3 is 14 amino acids long. The CDR3 nucleotides read TGTGCCAGCAGCGAGACAGGGACCAAAAACATTCAGTACTTC. It encodes CASSETGTKNIQYF.

V is TRBV11-2 and J is TRBJ1-6; no definite D call. CDR1 and CDR2 (germline): SGHAT, FQNNGV. V lost 3 bases and J 8 bases, leaving 11 bases between the germline ends. CDR3 length: 14 residues. Here the CDR3 DNA reads TGTGCCAGCAGCTTCGGAGAGCGGGATTCACCCCTCCACTTT. It translates to CASSFGERDSPLHF.

This clone occurred once. V is TRBV27 and J is TRBJ2-1, with 12 bases lining up with TRBD2. V trimming: 5 bases; J trimming: 8 bases; junction bases outside the gene matches: 10. CDR1 and CDR2 from the germline V gene are MNHEY and SMNVEV (reference sequence). The CDR3 has 16 amino acids. The CDR3, as DNA: TGTGCCAGCAGTGAAGGACTAGCGGGATATTTAGATGAGCAGTTCTTC. The encoded protein is CASSEGLAGYLDEQFF.

This clone has more than one count but fewer than ten. The V gene is TRBV11-2, the J gene TRBJ1-1; perhaps TRBD1 as D (5 bases). This CDR3 has 15 residues. Deletions cut 3 bases from V and 2 bases from J, with 13 bases between. Germline CDR1 is SGHAT and CDR2 is FQNNGV. DNA for the CDR3: TGTGCCAGCAGCTTCCGGGGGGGGAAAAACACTGAAGCTTTCTTT. Its protein product is CASSFRGGKNTEAFF.